This entry lists 10 T cell receptor beta chains sequenced from one sample in a study of T and B cells in COVID-19 patients. TRB rearrangements were amplified by multiplex PCR with BIOMED2 TRB-A/B primers. TCRdb reprocessed the multiplex PCR reads via MiXCR and lists one record per CDR3 protein. The table shows tens of thousands of distinct CDR3 sequences, with around 30% occurring only once. TRB was amplified from around 250-500 ng of blood genomic DNA. The sample was blood. All receptors come from a human donor who had recovered from COVID-19.

V and J are TRBV15 and TRBJ2-3, with 12 bases aligning to TRBD2. J gave up 2 bases and V 3 bases, and 3 bases lay outside the gene matches. Germline CDR1 is LNHNV and CDR2 is YYDKDF (reference sequence). The CDR3 is made up of 16 amino acids. CDR3 sequence reads: CATSRTSGSITDTQYF. The CDR3 nucleotides read TGTGCCACCAGCAGGACTAGCGGGAGTATCACAGATACGCAGTATTTT.

The V gene is TRBV27, the J gene TRBJ2-7, with a weak D call TRBD1 (6 bases). V lost 7 bases to trimming and J lost 5 bases, with 18 bases between them. The CDR3 sequence is 14 residues long. In germline, CDR1 is MNHEY, CDR2 SMNVEV (reference sequence). The CDR3 DNA follows: TGTGCCAGCAAACAAGGGCAGGGGTTGCACGAGCAGTACTTC. As protein: CASKQGQGLHEQYF.

The table lists this clonotype with a few counts. The chain has TRBV30 and TRBJ2-7; D not certain. Trimming cost V 3 bases and J 5 bases, with 8 bases left between them. This CDR3 comprises 11 residues. Germline lookup yields CDR1 GTSNPN and CDR2 SVGIG (reference sequence). CDR3 sequence: CAWSPIDEQYF. For the CDR3, the DNA is TGTGCCTGGAGCCCCATAGACGAGCAGTACTTC. The full variable domain, completed using reference TRBV30 and TRBJ2-7, is SQTIHQWPATLVQPVGSPLSLECTVEGTSNPNLYWYRQAAGRGLQLLFYSVGIGQISSEVPQNLSASRPQDRQFILSSKKLLLSDSGFYLCAWSPIDEQYFGPGTRLTVT.

This chain joins TRBV7-9 and TRBJ2-7; D gene uncertain. Germline-derived CDR1 and CDR2 are SEHNR and FQNEAQ (reference sequence). V lost 2 bases and J 4 bases, leaving 6 bases between the germline ends. This CDR3 region has 12 residues. The CDR3 DNA sequence: TGTGCCAGCAGCTTACTGCAATACGAGCAGTACTTC. Translating gives CASSLLQYEQYF.

The chain employs TRBV12-3 or TRBV12-4 and TRBJ2-1, with 12 bases matching TRBD1. Unmatched junction bases numbered 16, after V lost 10 bases and J lost 6 bases. The CDR3 extends over 17 amino acids. The CDR3 loop reads CAIRDRGLRREGNEQFF. The CDR3 coding sequence is TGTGCCATCAGGGACAGGGGGCTTCGGCGGGAGGGCAATGAGCAGTTCTTC.

The DNA for the CDR3 is TGTGCCAGCAGTTACGGGGACAGCATCCAAGAGACCCAGTACTTC. As protein: CASSYGDSIQETQYF. V and J are TRBV6-6 and TRBJ2-5; TRBD1 aligns across 7 bases. This CDR3 is 15 amino acids long. The ends lost 2 bases at V and 1 base at J; junction bases unmatched: 4. The germline V gene encodes CDR1 MNHNY and CDR2 SVGAGI (reference sequence).

The V and J genes are TRBV12-3 or TRBV12-4 and TRBJ2-2, with 8 bases matching TRBD1. CDR3 length equals 15 residues. V lost 6 bases to trimming and J lost 5 bases; unmatched junction nucleotides: 8. CDR3 DNA: TGTGCCAGCAGGCGGACAGGGTTGGGAACCGGGGAGCTGTTTTTT. This sequence encodes CASRRTGLGTGELFF.

J is TRBJ1-5 and V is TRBV6-5; no reliable D call. Germline V gene sequence: CDR1 MNHEY, CDR2 SVGAGI. Trimming took 5 bases from V and 9 from J, leaving 14 bases between them. The CDR3 length is 13 residues. This CDR3 is CASSVTFQWPQHF. Written as DNA, the CDR3 is TGTGCCAGCAGTGTTACGTTTCAATGGCCCCAGCATTTT.

This clonotype was seen repeatedly, ten times or more. This chain links TRBV18 with TRBJ2-7; 7 nucleotides align to TRBD1. CDR1 is KGHSH, CDR2 LQKENI, per germline. The V and J ends lost 3 bases and 2 bases, in that order; junction bases with no gene match: 7. This CDR3 spans 15 amino acids. The DNA for the CDR3 is TGTGCCAGCTCACCCCTACAGGGGTCCCCCTACGAGCAGTACTTC. The encoded protein is CASSPLQGSPYEQYF.

The rearrangement uses TRBV12-3 or TRBV12-4 and TRBJ2-7; D ambiguous. V was trimmed by 6 bases and J by 2 bases, leaving 8 bases between them. The CDR3 is 12 amino acids. CDR3 bases: TGTGCCAGCAGCCGGGCCGCCTACGAGCAGTACTTC. It yields the protein CASSRAAYEQYF.